The text below deals with one T cell receptor beta chain. No antigen is known for it. No base-level quality is on record; no much larger clone is a single base apart. The sample's time point label, decoded: around 4 weeks on oral tofacitinib. Reading the label with the study, this specimen's treatment or condition is: oral pan-JAK inhibitor, 5-10 mg twice daily. Lesional scalp punch biopsies and peripheral blood were collected from alopecia areata patients. PBMCs were isolated by density centrifugation and stained for CD3, CD4 and CD8, after which CD4+ and CD8+ T cells were sorted on a FACSAria. Libraries were built with the immunoSEQ multiplex PCR assay. To provide template for TCR sequencing, every sample had RNA extracted and reverse transcribed into cDNA. First-strand cDNA was synthesized using SuperScript III with a 2:1 mix of oligo-dT and random hexamers. A synthetic immune receptor repertoire was used to gauge amplification bias, and whatever bias remained was removed computationally. The authors' pipeline ran thus. Raw reads were preprocessed to remove errors, and CDR3 was defined by IMGT conventions from the conserved cysteine to phenylalanine. Clonality was computed as 1 minus the Shannon entropy, with the entropy normalized by log2 of the number of productive unique TCRs. Whether each scalp clone was CD4 or CD8 was inferred by checking scalp TCRbeta sequences against the CD4 and CD8 repertoires from sorted blood. The table comes from immuneACCESS by way of TCRdb, which keeps in-frame sequences with V and J called. Part of the clones is missing from these tables; in studies checked, under half for an unresolved V gene and the rest for unknown reasons. V, J and clone size derive from that table, while D and trimming were established from the DNA sequence. In this sample the table shows approximately 170,000 clones, around 60% of which occur a single time. The ten biggest clones cover around 0.7% of the sample.

The CDR3 holds 11 amino acids from the cysteine to the phenylalanine. Only CDR3 DNA remains: 33 bases, in frame from the first base. The germline V gene encodes CDR1 SNHLY and CDR2 FYNNEI. The germline ends are 8 bases apart after V is trimmed by 8 bases and J by 4 bases. These data come from a study of CD8+ T cells in alopecia areata (dated by TCRdb to 2017 to 2018). In the study overall: Treated patients were enrolled in an open-label pilot trial of oral tofacitinib, 5 to 10 mg twice daily, for moderate-to-severe alopecia areata. Patients received tofacitinib for 6 to 18 months and were then followed off drug for 6 months to check for delayed response and recurrence. Disease severity in treated patients was measured with the SALT score, which quantifies the percentage of affected scalp surface area. High-throughput TCRbeta sequencing was used to examine T cell clonal expansion in alopecia areata in both the C3H/HeJ mouse model and human patients. In humans, TCRbeta sequencing was performed on scalp tissue and on sorted CD4+ and CD8+ peripheral blood T cells from healthy controls and from patients with patchy or totalis/universalis alopecia areata. Patients on tofacitinib were biopsied at baseline and after 4 and 24 weeks of treatment, and several of the patients also had a later scalp biopsy. Scalp clonality was compared among normal scalp (n=4), patchy alopecia areata scalp (n=8), and alopecia totalis/universalis scalp (n=8). RNA came from the PAXgene miRNA kit for fixed scalp, the miRNeasy kit for PBMCs, and the RNeasy kit for mouse skin. TCRbeta CDR3 regions were amplified by immunoSEQ multiplex PCR using 35 Vbeta forward and 13 Jbeta reverse primers. Here is what the overall study found, with its caveats: Compared with mice, TCR sequences shared between patients were less clear, possibly partly because of HLA diversity across the patient population. Unlike mouse skin, where gammadelta T cells dominate, normal human skin contains resident alphabeta T cells that get sequenced too, which complicates analysis of the scalp TCR repertoire. During tofacitinib treatment, many expanded lesional clones remained in scalp and blood, and this persistence may partly explain relapse after treatment is stopped. Compared with normal scalp, lesional scalp had higher clonality and more expanded CD8+ clones, particularly in alopecia totalis/universalis, a pattern that suggests antigenic drive. With tofacitinib, both scalp clonality and the number of expanded CD8+ clones among the top 100 scalp clones went down significantly. Because the treated cohort was small and included a single nonresponder, larger studies are needed to assess links between baseline CD8+ expansion and response.

The sequencing here drew on CD4+ T cells sorted from blood, taken at week 4, from a patient treated with tofacitinib. This receptor was identified in a human donor with alopecia areata. The chain links TRBV2 with TRBJ2-5; no confident D gene assignment can be made. CDR3 protein: CASGRAETQYF. The DNA is as follows: TGTGCCAGCGGCCGGGCAGAGACCCAGTACTTC. When the CDR3 is completed using the reference TRBV2 and TRBJ2-5 genes on either side, the full variable domain is EPEVTQTPSHQVTQMGQEVILRCVPISNHLYFYWYRQILGQKVEFLVSFYNNEISEKSEIFDDQFSVERPDGSNFTLKIRSTKLEDSAMYFCASGRAETQYFGPGTRLLVL.